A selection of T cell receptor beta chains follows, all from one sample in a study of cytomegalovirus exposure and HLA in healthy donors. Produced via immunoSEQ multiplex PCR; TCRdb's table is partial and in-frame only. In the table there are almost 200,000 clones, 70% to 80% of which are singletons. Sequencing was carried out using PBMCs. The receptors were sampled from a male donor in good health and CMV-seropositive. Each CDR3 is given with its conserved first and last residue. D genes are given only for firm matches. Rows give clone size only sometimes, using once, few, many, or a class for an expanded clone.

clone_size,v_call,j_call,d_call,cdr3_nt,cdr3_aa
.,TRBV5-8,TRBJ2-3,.,TGTGCCACGGGGGTTCGTACGCAGTATTTT,CATGVRTQYF
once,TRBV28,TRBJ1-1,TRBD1,TGTGCCAGCAGTTCGACAGGGGCGAAGAACACTGAAGCTTTCTTT,CASSSTGAKNTEAFF
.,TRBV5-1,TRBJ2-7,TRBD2,TGCGCCAGCAACCCGGGGACTAGCGGGTACGAGCAGTACTTC,CASNPGTSGYEQYF
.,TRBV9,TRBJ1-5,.,TGTGCCAGCAGCGTTGGGCCCGGGGGAGGTCAGCCCCAGCATTTT,CASSVGPGGGQPQHF
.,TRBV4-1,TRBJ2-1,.,TGCGCCAGCAGCCAAGAGGTCGATGGCGGGGAAGAGCAGTTCTTC,CASSQEVDGGEEQFF
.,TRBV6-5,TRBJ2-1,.,TGTGCCAGCAGGACGACCACAGGGCGGTACAATGAGCAGTTCTTC,CASRTTTGRYNEQFF
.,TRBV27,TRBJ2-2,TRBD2,TGTGCCAGCAGTCCCGGGACTAGCGGGAGGAGGCTGTTTTTT,CASSPGTSGRRLFF
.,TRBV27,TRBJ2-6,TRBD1,TGTGCCACCCTAGGGACAGTCGTTTACTCTGGGGCCAACGTCCTGACTTTC,CATLGTVVYSGANVLTF
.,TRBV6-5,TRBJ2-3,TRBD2,TGTGCCAGCAGAGGGAGGGATTCCGCGCAGTATTTT,CASRGRDSAQYF
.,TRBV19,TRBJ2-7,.,TGTGCCAGTAGTCCCTCGGCGGTCCGAACCTACGAGCAGTACTTC,CASSPSAVRTYEQYF
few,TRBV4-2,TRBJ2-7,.,TGTGCCAGCAGCCTCTCCGCCCGGAGCGAGCAGTACTTC,CASSLSARSEQYF
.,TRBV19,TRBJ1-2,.,TGTGCCAGTAGCACAGGGATTGGCTACACCTTC,CASSTGIGYTF
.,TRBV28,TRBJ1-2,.,TGTGCCAGCAGTTTGAACCGGGGAGGCTACACCTTC,CASSLNRGGYTF
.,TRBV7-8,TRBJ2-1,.,TGTGCCAGCAGCCGCGGCCCCCCTGAGCAGTTCTTC,CASSRGPPEQFF
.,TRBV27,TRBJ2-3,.,TGTGCCAGCAGTCGGGACTTCGGCACAGATACGCAGTATTTT,CASSRDFGTDTQYF
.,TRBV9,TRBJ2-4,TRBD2,TGTGCCAGCAGCGTAGATCCTAGCGGGAGGGCCCAGGGAGCCAAAAACATTCAGTACTTC,CASSVDPSGRAQGAKNIQYF
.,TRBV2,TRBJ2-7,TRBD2,TGTGCCAGCAGGGAGGGACTAGCCAATAACGAGCAGTACTTC,CASREGLANNEQYF
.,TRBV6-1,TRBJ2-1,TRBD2,TGTGCCAGGCCTTGCCGGGGCGGGAGCTACAATGAGCAGTTCTTC,CARPCRGGSYNEQFF
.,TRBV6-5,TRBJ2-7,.,TGTGCCAGCAGTTACTCGAGCCCTTCCTACGAGCAGTACTTC,CASSYSSPSYEQYF
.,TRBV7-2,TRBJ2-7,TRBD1,TGTGCCAGCAGCTCACAGGGGGCCAACGAGCAGTACTTC,CASSSQGANEQYF
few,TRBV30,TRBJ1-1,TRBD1,TGTGCCTGGAGGGGGGACAGGTACACTGAAGCTTTCTTT,CAWRGDRYTEAFF
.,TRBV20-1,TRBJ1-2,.,TGCAGTGCCGGTCATGGCTACACCTTC,CSAGHGYTF
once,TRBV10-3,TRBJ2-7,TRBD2,TGTGCCATCAGATTAGCGGGATCCCACGAGCAGTACTTC,CAIRLAGSHEQYF
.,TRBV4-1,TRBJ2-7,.,TGCGCCAGCAGTCCCCTTACCGGGAGTCCTAGGAGGCAGTACTTC,CASSPLTGSPRRQYF
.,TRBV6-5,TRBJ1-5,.,TGTGCCAGCAGTTACTCGTACGTAGGGGCAAATCAGCCCCAGCATTTT,CASSYSYVGANQPQHF
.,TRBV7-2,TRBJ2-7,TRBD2,TGTGCCAGCAGCTTAGGCCTAGCGGGAGCGGAGGAGCAGTACTTC,CASSLGLAGAEEQYF
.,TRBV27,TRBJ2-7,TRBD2,TGTGCCAGCAGTTCGCAATTGACTAGCGGGAATCTCGAGCAGTACTTC,CASSSQLTSGNLEQYF
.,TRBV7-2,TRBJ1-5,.,TGTGCCAGCAGCTCCTGGACAGCTCTCAATCAGCCCCAGCATTTT,CASSSWTALNQPQHF
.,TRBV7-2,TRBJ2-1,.,TGTGCCAGCAGCCTTCTCGGGGGTTCCTACAATGAGCAGTTCTTC,CASSLLGGSYNEQFF
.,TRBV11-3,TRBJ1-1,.,TGTGCCAGCATACCCCACCATCGGGATAGTACGGGCGGGGCTTTCTTT,CASIPHHRDSTGGAFF
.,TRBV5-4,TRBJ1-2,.,TGTGCCAGCAGCACCTTGGGGAGACAAGGATCCTATGGCTACACCTTC,CASSTLGRQGSYGYTF
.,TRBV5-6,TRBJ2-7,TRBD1,TGTGCCAGCAGCTTGGTAGGACAGGGCCCCTACGAGCAGTACTTC,CASSLVGQGPYEQYF
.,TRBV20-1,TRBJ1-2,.,TGCAGTGCTACAGGGCAAGGCTACACCTTC,CSATGQGYTF
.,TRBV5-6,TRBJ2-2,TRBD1,TGTGCCAGCAGCCGGAGCCGGGACAGATTGAACACCGGGGAGCTGTTTTTT,CASSRSRDRLNTGELFF